This T cell receptor beta chain came from a study of T cell changes during pregnancy in multiple sclerosis. CDR1 and CDR2 from the germline V gene are SGHAT and FQNNGV. Between the trimmed V and J ends, which lost 0 bases and 3 bases, there was a span of 6 bases. CDR3 length: 13 amino acids. TCRdb's table, derived via immunoSEQ multiplex PCR, lists solely in-frame clones and lacks some. The table has 99,000 or so clones, 93% seen once. Sequenced here: peripheral blood, sampled after pregnancy. The source of this sequence is a female donor with multiple sclerosis, enrolled in a pregnancy study. The gene calls are TRBV11-2 and TRBJ2-7; possible D gene TRBD2, 6 bases. This CDR3 is CASSLEGLYEQYF. The CDR3 nucleotides read TGTGCCAGCAGCTTAGAGGGACTCTACGAGCAGTACTTC.